These 3 T cell receptor beta chains originate from one sample sequenced in a study of tumor-infiltrating lymphocytes in primary liver carcinoma (TCRdb year 2017). Blood RNA was extracted from unsorted whole blood with TRIzol reagent; germline DNA came from the DNeasy Blood & Tissue kit. The listed sequencing device is Illumina HiSeq 2500. Using a constant-region primer and ProtoScript II reverse transcriptase, TCRbeta-specific cDNA was reverse-transcribed from roughly 500 ng total RNA. Construction of the TCRbeta libraries relied on three nested rounds of multiplex PCR, following a slightly modified ARM-PCR procedure. Multiplex TRBV1-TRBV30 forward primers and a Cbeta reverse primer were used in the first two PCR rounds, each of which was run for 10 cycles. TCRdb ran its own pipeline on the public reads, namely fastp trimming at Q25 and MiXCR clone calling, and kept in-frame beta chains. Each entry is one CDR3 protein sequence, shown with its most common DNA and genes. Across this sample there are a few hundred thousand distinct CDR3 sequences, with approximately 54% seen only once. The ten top clones hold 15% to 20% of the sample.

Specimen: peripheral blood. The receptor set was obtained from a woman aged 30 to 39 with primary liver carcinoma and hepatitis B virus infection.

This clonotype came up once. Relative to the germline gene, one junction end is altered; a read error may explain this. This chain uses TRBV11-1 with TRBJ2-5, with D possibly matching TRBD2 (5 bases). This CDR3 spans 14 amino acids. Germline lookup yields CDR1 SGHAT and CDR2 FQDESV (reference sequence). CDR3 region: CASISGLFEETLYF. CDR3 nucleotides: TGTGCCAGTATCTCTGGACTGTTCGAAGAGACCCTGTACTTC. Using reference TRBV11-1 and TRBJ2-5 for the parts outside the CDR3, the full variable domain is EAEVAQSPRYKITEKSQAVAFWCDPISGHATLYWYRQILGQGPELLVQFQDESVVDDSQLPKDRFSAERLKGVDSTLKIQPAELGDSAMYLCASISGLFEETLYFGPGTRLLVL.

On this clonotype itself: Germline is not matched at one junction end, which may reflect a read error. V gene TRBV11-2 combines with J gene TRBJ2-2; D might be TRBD2 (5 bases). CDR3 length: 14 residues. Germline V gene lookup returns CDR1 SGHAT and CDR2 FQNNGV. The CDR3 reads CASGVDWSTGELYF. CDR3 nucleotide sequence: TGTGCCAGCGGCGTGGACTGGAGCACCGGGGAGCTGTATTTT.

On this clonotype: At one of its ends the junction is not consistent with the germline gene, which may arise from a read error. The V and J genes are TRBV12-3 or TRBV12-4 and TRBJ1-5; D unresolved. The CDR3 loop spans 15 amino acids. CDR3 nucleotides: TGTGCCTGCAGGATGAAAGGGTCTAGCAATCAGCCCCAGCATTTT. Translated, it gives CACRMKGSSNQPQHF.